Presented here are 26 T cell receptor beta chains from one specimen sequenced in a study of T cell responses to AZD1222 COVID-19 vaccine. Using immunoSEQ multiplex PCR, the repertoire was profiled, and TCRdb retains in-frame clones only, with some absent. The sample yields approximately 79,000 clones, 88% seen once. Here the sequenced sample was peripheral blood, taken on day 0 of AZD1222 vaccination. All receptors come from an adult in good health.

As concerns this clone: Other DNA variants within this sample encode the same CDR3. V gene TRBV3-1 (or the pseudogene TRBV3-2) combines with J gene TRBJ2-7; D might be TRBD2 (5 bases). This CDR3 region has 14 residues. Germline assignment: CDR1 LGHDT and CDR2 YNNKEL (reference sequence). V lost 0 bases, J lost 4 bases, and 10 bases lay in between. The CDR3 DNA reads TGTGCCAGCAGCCAAGACGGGAATGGATACGAGCAGTACTTC. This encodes CASSQDGNGYEQYF.

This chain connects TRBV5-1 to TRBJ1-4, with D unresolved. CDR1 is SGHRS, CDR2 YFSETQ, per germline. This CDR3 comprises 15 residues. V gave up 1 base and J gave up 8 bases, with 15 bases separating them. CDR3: CASSLQARLEEKLFF. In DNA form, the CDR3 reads TGCGCCAGCAGCTTGCAGGCTCGATTGGAAGAAAAACTGTTTTTT.

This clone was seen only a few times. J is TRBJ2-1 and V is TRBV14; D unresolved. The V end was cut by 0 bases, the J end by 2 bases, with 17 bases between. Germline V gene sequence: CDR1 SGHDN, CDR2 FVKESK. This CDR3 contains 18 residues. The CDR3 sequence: CASSQDWQELNPYNEQFF. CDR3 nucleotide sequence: TGTGCCAGCAGCCAAGATTGGCAGGAGCTCAACCCCTACAATGAGCAGTTCTTC.

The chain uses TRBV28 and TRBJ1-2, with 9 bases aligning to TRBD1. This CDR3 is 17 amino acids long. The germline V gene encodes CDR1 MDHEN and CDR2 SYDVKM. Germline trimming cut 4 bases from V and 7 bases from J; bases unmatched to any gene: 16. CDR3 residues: CASSSRPGGQGPSGYTF. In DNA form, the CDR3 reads TGTGCCAGCAGTTCTCGACCGGGGGGACAGGGTCCTTCTGGCTACACCTTC.

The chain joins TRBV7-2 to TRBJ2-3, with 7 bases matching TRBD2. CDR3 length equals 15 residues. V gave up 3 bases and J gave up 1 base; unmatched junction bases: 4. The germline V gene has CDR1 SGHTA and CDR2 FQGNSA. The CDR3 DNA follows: TGTGCCAGCAGCTTCAAGGCGGGAGGCACAGATACGCAGTATTTT. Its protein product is CASSFKAGGTDTQYF.

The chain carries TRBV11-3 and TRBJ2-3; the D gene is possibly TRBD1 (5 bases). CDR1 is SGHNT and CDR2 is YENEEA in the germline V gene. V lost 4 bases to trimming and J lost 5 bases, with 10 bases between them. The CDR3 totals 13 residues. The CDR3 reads CASSSPREDTQYF. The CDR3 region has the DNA TGTGCCAGCAGCTCACCCAGGGAAGATACGCAGTATTTT.

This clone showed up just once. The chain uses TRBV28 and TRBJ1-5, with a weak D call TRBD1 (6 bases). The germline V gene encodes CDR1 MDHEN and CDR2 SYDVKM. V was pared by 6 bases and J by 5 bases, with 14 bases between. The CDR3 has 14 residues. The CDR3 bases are TGTGCCAGCAGGGGAGGGGGTGTGGATCAGCCCCAGCATTTT. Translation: CASRGGGVDQPQHF. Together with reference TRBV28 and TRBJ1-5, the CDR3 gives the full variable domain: DVKVTQSSRYLVKRTGEKVFLECVQDMDHENMFWYRQDPGLGLRLIYFSYDVKMKEKGDIPEGYSVSREKKERFSLILESASTNQTSMYLCASRGGGVDQPQHFGDGTRLSIL.

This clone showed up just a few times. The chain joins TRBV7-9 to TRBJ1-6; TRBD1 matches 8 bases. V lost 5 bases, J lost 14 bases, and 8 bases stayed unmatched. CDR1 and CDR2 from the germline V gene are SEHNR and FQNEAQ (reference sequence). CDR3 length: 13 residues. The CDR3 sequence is CASSTGQGFTLHF. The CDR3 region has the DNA TGTGCCAGCAGCACTGGACAGGGATTCACCCTCCACTTT.

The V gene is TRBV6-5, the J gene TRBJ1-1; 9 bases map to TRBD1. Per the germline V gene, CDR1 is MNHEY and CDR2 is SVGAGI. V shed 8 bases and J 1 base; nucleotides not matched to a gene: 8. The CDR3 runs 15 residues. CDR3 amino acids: CASGSGTGSNTEAFF. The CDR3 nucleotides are TGTGCCAGCGGGTCCGGGACAGGGTCGAACACTGAAGCTTTCTTT.

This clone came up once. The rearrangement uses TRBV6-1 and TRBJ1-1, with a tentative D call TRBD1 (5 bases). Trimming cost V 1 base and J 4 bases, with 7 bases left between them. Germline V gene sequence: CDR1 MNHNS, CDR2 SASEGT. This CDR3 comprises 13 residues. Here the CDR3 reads CASSEGRATEAFF. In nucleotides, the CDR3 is TGTGCCAGCAGTGAAGGCAGGGCCACTGAAGCTTTCTTT.

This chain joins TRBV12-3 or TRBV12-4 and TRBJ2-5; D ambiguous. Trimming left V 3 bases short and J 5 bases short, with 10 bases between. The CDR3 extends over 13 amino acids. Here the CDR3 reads CASSFALSETQYF. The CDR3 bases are TGTGCCAGCAGTTTTGCTTTATCGGAGACCCAGTACTTC.

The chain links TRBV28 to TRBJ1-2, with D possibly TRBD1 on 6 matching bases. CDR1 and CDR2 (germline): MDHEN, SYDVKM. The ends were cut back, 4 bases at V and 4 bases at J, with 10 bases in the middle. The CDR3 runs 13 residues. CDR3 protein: CASSSGTTYGYTF. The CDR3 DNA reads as TGTGCCAGCAGTTCCGGGACAACCTATGGCTACACCTTC.

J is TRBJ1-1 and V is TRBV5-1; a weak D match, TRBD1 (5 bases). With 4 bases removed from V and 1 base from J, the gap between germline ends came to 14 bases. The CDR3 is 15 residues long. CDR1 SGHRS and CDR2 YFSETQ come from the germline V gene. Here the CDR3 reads CASSSWGRGNTEAFF. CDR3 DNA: TGCGCCAGCAGCAGTTGGGGGAGGGGGAACACTGAAGCTTTCTTT.

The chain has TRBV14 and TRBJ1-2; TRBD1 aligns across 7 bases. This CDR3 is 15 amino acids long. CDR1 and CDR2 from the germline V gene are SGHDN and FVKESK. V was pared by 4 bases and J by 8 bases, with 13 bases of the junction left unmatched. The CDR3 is CASSRSRTTGAGYTF. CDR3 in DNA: TGTGCCAGCAGCCGGTCGCGTACAACAGGGGCAGGCTACACCTTC.

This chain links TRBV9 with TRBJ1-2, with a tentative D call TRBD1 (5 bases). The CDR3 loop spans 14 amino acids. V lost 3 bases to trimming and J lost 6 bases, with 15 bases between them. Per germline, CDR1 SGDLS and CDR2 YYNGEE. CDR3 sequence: CASSEPGQGNGYTF. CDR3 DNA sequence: TGTGCCAGCAGCGAGCCGGGGCAGGGCAATGGCTACACCTTC.

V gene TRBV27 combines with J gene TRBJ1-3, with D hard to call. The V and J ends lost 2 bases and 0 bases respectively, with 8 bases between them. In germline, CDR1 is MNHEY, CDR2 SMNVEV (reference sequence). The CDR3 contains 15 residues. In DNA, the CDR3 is TGTGCCAGCAGTTTACCCAGCGACTCTGGAAACACCATATATTTT. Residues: CASSLPSDSGNTIYF.

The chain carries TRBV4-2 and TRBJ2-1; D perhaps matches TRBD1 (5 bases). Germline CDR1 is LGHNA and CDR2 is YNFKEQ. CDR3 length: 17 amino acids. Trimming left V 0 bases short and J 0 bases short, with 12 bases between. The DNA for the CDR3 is TGTGCCAGCAGCCAAGATGGTGGGGCTTTCTCCTACAATGAGCAGTTCTTC. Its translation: CASSQDGGAFSYNEQFF.

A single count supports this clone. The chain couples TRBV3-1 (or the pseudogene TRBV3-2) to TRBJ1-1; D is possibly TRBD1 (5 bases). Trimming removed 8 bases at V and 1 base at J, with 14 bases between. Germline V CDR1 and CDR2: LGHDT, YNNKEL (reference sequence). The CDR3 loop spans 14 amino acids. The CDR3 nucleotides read TGTGCCAGCGGGGGAGGAACAGCGAACACTGAAGCTTTCTTT. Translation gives CASGGGTANTEAFF.

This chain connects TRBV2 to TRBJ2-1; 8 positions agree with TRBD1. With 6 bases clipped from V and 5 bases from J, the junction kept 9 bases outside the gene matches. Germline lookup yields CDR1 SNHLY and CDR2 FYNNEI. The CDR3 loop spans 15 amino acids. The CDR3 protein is CASSTPGQANNEQFF. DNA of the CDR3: TGTGCCAGCAGCACCCCGGGACAGGCTAACAATGAGCAGTTCTTC.

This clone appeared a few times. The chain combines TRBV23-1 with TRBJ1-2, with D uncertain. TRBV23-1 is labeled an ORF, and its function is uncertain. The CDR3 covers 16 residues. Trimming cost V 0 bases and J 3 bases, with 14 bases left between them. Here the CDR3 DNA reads TGCGCCAGCAGTCAATCTTGGGCATCTCGGGACTATGGCTACACCTTC. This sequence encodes CASSQSWASRDYGYTF.

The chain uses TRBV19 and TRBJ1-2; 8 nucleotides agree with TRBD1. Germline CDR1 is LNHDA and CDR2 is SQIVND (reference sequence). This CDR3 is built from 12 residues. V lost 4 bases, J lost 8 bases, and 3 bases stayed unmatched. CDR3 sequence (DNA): TGTGCCAGTAGTAAAGGGACAGGAGGCTACACCTTC. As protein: CASSKGTGGYTF.

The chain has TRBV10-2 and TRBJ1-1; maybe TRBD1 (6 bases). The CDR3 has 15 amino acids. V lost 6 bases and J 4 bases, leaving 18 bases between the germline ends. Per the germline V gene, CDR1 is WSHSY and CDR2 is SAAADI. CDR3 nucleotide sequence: TGCGCCAGCAGAGGACATGGGGGGCGCGGCACTGAAGCTTTCTTT. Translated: CASRGHGGRGTEAFF.

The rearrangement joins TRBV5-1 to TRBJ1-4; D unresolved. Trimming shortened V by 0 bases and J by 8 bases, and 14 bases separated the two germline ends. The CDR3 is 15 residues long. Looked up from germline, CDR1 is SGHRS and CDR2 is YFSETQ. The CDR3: CASSLEVGLGEKLFF. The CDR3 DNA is TGCGCCAGCAGCTTGGAGGTGGGCCTGGGAGAAAAACTGTTTTTT.

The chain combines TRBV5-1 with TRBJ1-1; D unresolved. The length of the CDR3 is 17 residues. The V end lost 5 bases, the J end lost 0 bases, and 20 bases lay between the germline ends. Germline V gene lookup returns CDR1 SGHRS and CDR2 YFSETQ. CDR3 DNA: TGCGCCAGCAGGAGGGATGGAGGATTTTACATGAACACTGAAGCTTTCTTT. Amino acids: CASRRDGGFYMNTEAFF.

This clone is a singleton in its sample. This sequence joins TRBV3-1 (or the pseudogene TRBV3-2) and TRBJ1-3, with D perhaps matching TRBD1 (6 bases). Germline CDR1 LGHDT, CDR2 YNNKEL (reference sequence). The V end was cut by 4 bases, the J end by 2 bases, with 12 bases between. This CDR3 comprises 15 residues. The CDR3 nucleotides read TGTGCCAGCAGCCGGGATACAGGGACTGGAAACACCATATATTTT. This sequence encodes CASSRDTGTGNTIYF.

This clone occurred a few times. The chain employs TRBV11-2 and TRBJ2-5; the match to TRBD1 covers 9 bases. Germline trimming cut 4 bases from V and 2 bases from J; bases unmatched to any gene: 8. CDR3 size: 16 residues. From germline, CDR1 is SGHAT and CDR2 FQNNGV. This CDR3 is CASSYNTGTGQETQYF. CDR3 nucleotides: TGTGCCAGCAGCTACAATACCGGGACAGGGCAAGAGACCCAGTACTTC.